A selection of T cell receptor beta chains follows, all from one sample in a study of blood T cell repertoires in COVID-19. TCRdb keeps only in-frame clones here, not all; method: immunoSEQ multiplex PCR. The data contain about 190,000 clones, about 89% of them singletons. Material for sequencing was peripheral blood. These receptors were collected from a man aged 35-49 years with acute or convalescent COVID-19. The CDR3 runs from the conserved cysteine through the conserved F or W. Fields, in order: V gene, J gene, D gene, clone size, CDR3 protein, CDR3 DNA. D genes are given only for firm matches. Not all rows give a size; the values are once, few, many and, for expanded clones, a class.

>TRBV5-4|TRBJ1-1|.|.
CASNLDRSGVFTEAFF
TGTGCCAGCAACCTTGATCGCTCGGGGGTTTTCACTGAAGCTTTCTTT
>TRBV30|TRBJ2-2|.|.
CAWSANTGELFF
TGTGCCTGGAGTGCAAACACCGGGGAGCTGTTTTTT
>TRBV7-3|TRBJ1-1|.|few
CASSLSPTGNTEAFF
TGTGCCAGCAGCTTAAGCCCGACAGGGAACACTGAAGCTTTCTTT
>TRBV5-1|TRBJ2-1|TRBD2|.
CASSPRFMGGTLNEQFF
TGCGCCAGCAGCCCACGTTTTATGGGGGGGACCCTCAATGAGCAGTTCTTC
>TRBV5-1|TRBJ2-1|TRBD2|once
CASSLVVPGGPDEQFF
TGCGCCAGCAGCTTGGTCGTCCCGGGGGGGCCCGATGAGCAGTTCTTC
>TRBV28|TRBJ1-3|.|.
CASSLTGAGNTIYF
TGTGCCAGCAGTTTAACGGGGGCTGGAAACACCATATATTTT
>TRBV24-1|TRBJ2-5|TRBD2|.
CATSEAHGGAYETQYF
TGTGCCACCAGTGAGGCTCACGGGGGGGCCTACGAGACCCAGTACTTC
>TRBV19|TRBJ2-7|TRBD1|.
CASSTVGDRGYEQYF
TGTGCCAGTAGTACTGTCGGTGACAGGGGCTACGAGCAGTACTTC
>TRBV6-2/TRBV6-3|TRBJ2-6|.|.
CASSYSIGRGSGANVLTF
TGTGCCAGCAGTTACTCGATTGGCCGGGGGTCTGGGGCCAACGTCCTGACTTTC
>TRBV27|TRBJ2-1|.|.
CASSPGGVLYEQFF
TGTGCCAGCAGTCCCGGAGGCGTTCTTTATGAGCAGTTCTTC
>TRBV5-6|TRBJ2-2|.|few
CASSLRAGVRELFF
TGTGCCAGCAGCTTACGTGCAGGGGTACGGGAGCTGTTTTTT
>TRBV7-9|TRBJ2-6|TRBD1|.
CASSLQGAHGANVLTF
TGTGCCAGCAGCTTACAGGGGGCGCATGGGGCCAACGTCCTGACTTTC
>TRBV7-2|TRBJ2-3|.|.
CASSLGSSVHTDTQYF
TGTGCCAGCAGCTTAGGGTCTTCGGTCCACACAGATACGCAGTATTTT